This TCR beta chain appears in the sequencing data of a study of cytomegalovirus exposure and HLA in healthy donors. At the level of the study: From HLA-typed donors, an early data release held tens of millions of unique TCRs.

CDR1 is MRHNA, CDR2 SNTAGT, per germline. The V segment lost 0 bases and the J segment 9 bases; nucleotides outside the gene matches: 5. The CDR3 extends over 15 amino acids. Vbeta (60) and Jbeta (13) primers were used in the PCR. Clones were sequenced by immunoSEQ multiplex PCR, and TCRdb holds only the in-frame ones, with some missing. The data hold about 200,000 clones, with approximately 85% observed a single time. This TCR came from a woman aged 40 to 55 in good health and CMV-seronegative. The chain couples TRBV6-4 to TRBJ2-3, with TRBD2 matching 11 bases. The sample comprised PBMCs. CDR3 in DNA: TGTGCCAGCAGTGACTCGACTAGCGGGGCGGGGACGCAGTATTTT. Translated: CASSDSTSGAGTQYF.